These 22 T cell receptor beta chains originate from one sample sequenced in a study of beta chain features in type 1 diabetes. The investigators reverse transcribed all of the isolated RNA, so they sequenced expressed TCRB transcripts. Method: immunoSEQ multiplex PCR; TCRdb's copy keeps in-frame clones and lacks some. The sample yields 310,000 or so clones, approximately 11% seen once. The sequenced sample consisted of naive CD4+ T cells from blood. These receptor sequences come from a woman aged 30 to 39 in good health.

This clone was counted only a few times. The gene calls are TRBV9 and TRBJ2-1; possible D gene TRBD1, 6 bases. The CDR3 runs to 15 residues. V dropped 0 bases and J dropped 3 bases, with 10 bases sitting between them. Per the germline V gene, CDR1 is SGDLS and CDR2 is YYNGEE. CDR3 DNA: TGTGCCAGCAGCGTAGGACAGGAGATCTACAATGAGCAGTTCTTC. Its protein product is CASSVGQEIYNEQFF.

The V gene is TRBV28, the J gene TRBJ1-2; 10 nucleotides agree with TRBD1. The junction had 2 bases not matched to a gene; V was cut back by 8 bases and J by 5 bases. Germline CDR1 is MDHEN and CDR2 is SYDVKM. The CDR3 runs to 12 residues. CDR3 sequence: CASSDRGYGYTF. In nucleotides, the CDR3 is TGTGCCAGCTCGGACAGGGGGTATGGCTACACCTTC.

In its sample, this clone was seen a few times. The rearrangement uses TRBV18 and TRBJ2-1; D is uncertain. This CDR3 has 12 amino acids. V lost 5 bases, J lost 6 bases, and 8 bases lay in between. The germline CDR1 and CDR2 sequences are KGHSH and LQKENI. The DNA for the CDR3 is TGTGCCAGCTCAACGGGTGTCAATGAGCAGTTCTTC. Encoded protein: CASSTGVNEQFF.

The rearrangement links TRBV15 to TRBJ2-5; 7 bases match TRBD2. This CDR3 contains 14 residues. With 4 bases clipped from V and 4 bases from J, the junction kept 6 bases outside the gene matches. CDR1 and CDR2 (germline): LNHNV, YYDKDF (reference sequence). As DNA, the CDR3 is TGTGCCACCAGCAAAGGACTAGGAGTAGAGACCCAGTACTTC. Translating gives CATSKGLGVETQYF.

This clone was found a few times. This chain links TRBV7-2 with TRBJ2-7; 9 bases map to TRBD1. The germline V gene has CDR1 SGHTA and CDR2 FQGNSA. V lost 5 bases to trimming and J lost 1 base; unmatched junction nucleotides: 9. The CDR3 is made up of 16 amino acids. The CDR3 DNA reads TGTGCCAGCAGCCCCTTTAGGGACAGGGCTTCCTACGAGCAGTACTTC. This translates into CASSPFRDRASYEQYF.

Only a few counts were recorded for this clone. The V call is TRBV9, the J call TRBJ2-1, with 11 bases that match TRBD2. The CDR3 totals 16 residues. The V gene's germline CDR1 is SGDLS and CDR2 YYNGEE. The junction had 2 bases not matched to a gene; V was cut back by 0 bases and J by 3 bases. In DNA, the CDR3 is TGTGCCAGCAGCGTAGAGGGGACTAGCGGCTACAATGAGCAGTTCTTC. Translated, it gives CASSVEGTSGYNEQFF.

The table lists this clone with a few counts. This chain joins TRBV11-1 and TRBJ2-1; TRBD1 aligns across 9 bases. The CDR3 loop spans 14 amino acids. Germline assignment: CDR1 SGHAT and CDR2 FQDESV (reference sequence). V gave up 5 bases and J gave up 10 bases; unmatched junction bases: 9. The CDR3 here is CASSLQGATGEQFF. The CDR3 DNA reads as TGTGCCAGCAGCCTACAGGGGGCTACGGGCGAGCAGTTCTTC.

The rearrangement joins TRBV2 to TRBJ2-1, with 7 bases matching TRBD1. The CDR3 length is 11 residues. Unmatched junction bases numbered 4, after V lost 11 bases and J lost 6 bases. The germline V gene encodes CDR1 SNHLY and CDR2 FYNNEI. The CDR3 region has the DNA TGTGCCGGGACAGCGGTCAATGAGCAGTTCTTC. Amino acids: CAGTAVNEQFF.

This clone turned up a few times. The chain combines TRBV6-5 with TRBJ2-1; 11 nucleotides agree with TRBD2. Germline assignment: CDR1 MNHEY and CDR2 SVGAGI. This CDR3 spans 13 amino acids. V was clipped by 2 bases and J by 15 bases; unmatched bases: 6. In nucleotides, the CDR3 is TGTGCCAGCAGTTACGAGACTAGCGGGATTCCGTTCTTC. Amino acids: CASSYETSGIPFF.

This clone has only a few counts. This sequence joins TRBV7-2 and TRBJ2-3; TRBD2 agrees at 10 bases. This CDR3 is 17 amino acids long. The V segment lost 0 bases and the J segment 3 bases; nucleotides outside the gene matches: 6. Per the germline V gene, CDR1 is SGHTA and CDR2 is FQGNSA. This CDR3 reads CASSLAASGRGTDTQYF. The DNA of the CDR3 is TGTGCCAGCAGCTTAGCAGCTAGCGGGAGAGGGACAGATACGCAGTATTTT.

This clone was counted only a few times. The J gene is TRBJ1-3, the V gene TRBV4-2; possibly TRBD1 for D (6 bases). Germline V gene data show CDR1 as LGHNA and CDR2 as YNFKEQ. The length of the CDR3 is 15 residues. Trimming pared 4 bases from V and 1 base from J, leaving 11 bases between. The CDR3 region is CASSLPTGSGNTIYF. In nucleotides, the CDR3 is TGTGCCAGCAGCCTACCCACAGGGTCTGGAAACACCATATATTTT.

This clone has more than one count but fewer than ten. The chain couples TRBV28 to TRBJ2-7; TRBD1 agrees at 9 bases. Per germline, CDR1 MDHEN and CDR2 SYDVKM. Losses at the gene ends were 6 bases for V and 3 bases for J; bases not matched to a gene: 9. The CDR3 runs 15 residues. The CDR3 loop reads CASSLTGTGFYEQYF. DNA for the CDR3: TGTGCCAGCAGCTTAACCGGGACAGGGTTCTACGAGCAGTACTTC.

The chain links TRBV19 to TRBJ2-7; 10 bases align to TRBD1. Germline values: CDR1 LNHDA, CDR2 SQIVND (reference sequence). V shed 6 bases, J shed 2 bases, and the junction held 10 bases outside the gene matches. CDR3 length equals 16 residues. CDR3 sequence: CASSNDGTGAPYEQYF. In DNA form, the CDR3 reads TGTGCCAGTAGCAACGACGGGACAGGGGCCCCCTACGAGCAGTACTTC.

This rearrangement joins TRBV7-3 to TRBJ2-1; D is ambiguous. The CDR3 is made up of 14 amino acids. Germline values: CDR1 SGHTA, CDR2 FQGTGA. Trimming cost V 6 bases and J 2 bases, with 11 bases left between them. CDR3 coding DNA: TGTGCCAGCAGTTATTCTAGTCCCTACAATGAGCAGTTCTTC. Its translation: CASSYSSPYNEQFF.

The V and J genes are TRBV11-2 and TRBJ2-1; TRBD2 matches 10 bases. The CDR3 covers 16 residues. J gave up 6 bases and V 0 bases, and 5 bases lay outside the gene matches. Germline values: CDR1 SGHAT, CDR2 FQNNGV. The CDR3 sequence: CASSLERLAGANEQFF. In nucleotides, the CDR3 is TGTGCCAGCAGCTTAGAAAGGCTAGCGGGAGCCAATGAGCAGTTCTTC. Complete variable domain (other parts from reference TRBV11-2 and TRBJ2-1): EAGVAQSPRYKIIEKRQSVAFWCNPISGHATLYWYQQILGQGPKLLIQFQNNGVVDDSQLPKDRFSAERLKGVDSTLKIQPAKLEDSAVYLCASSLERLAGANEQFFGPGTRLTVL.

The V call is TRBV7-2, the J call TRBJ2-1; maybe TRBD2 (6 bases). Germline V gives CDR1 SGHTA, CDR2 FQGNSA. Trimming removed 8 bases from V and 8 bases from J, with 19 bases in between. The CDR3 is 14 residues long. The CDR3 coding sequence is TGTGCCAGCGCCCTCGGGGGAAGCGTCGATGAGCAGTTCTTC. It specifies CASALGGSVDEQFF.

The chain employs TRBV5-4 and TRBJ2-1, with 8 nucleotides matching TRBD1. This CDR3 has 11 amino acids. With V trimmed by 4 bases and J by 13 bases, 4 bases remained unmatched. The germline gives CDR1 SGHNT, CDR2 YYREEE (reference sequence). The CDR3 loop reads CASSVGQGQFF. CDR3 coding DNA: TGTGCCAGCAGCGTCGGACAGGGTCAGTTCTTC.

This clone was observed a few times. The chain recombines TRBV28 with TRBJ2-2; D may be TRBD2 (6 bases). The germline V gene encodes CDR1 MDHEN and CDR2 SYDVKM. V was cut by 2 bases and J by 0 bases, with 10 bases left in between. The CDR3 extends over 16 amino acids. CDR3: CASSLPGGSNTGELFF. In nucleotides, the CDR3 is TGTGCCAGCAGTTTACCCGGGGGATCGAACACCGGGGAGCTGTTTTTT.

In this sample, this clone turned up a few times. The rearrangement links TRBV15 to TRBJ1-5, with D maybe TRBD1 (5 bases). The V end was cut by 5 bases, the J end by 7 bases, with 12 bases between. The CDR3 is 13 amino acids. Looked up from germline, CDR1 is LNHNV and CDR2 is YYDKDF (reference sequence). The CDR3 DNA follows: TGTGCCACCAGCCGAGGCGGGGCCCAGCCCCAGCATTTT. The encoded protein is CATSRGGAQPQHF.

The chain is built from TRBV19 and TRBJ2-5; no definite D call. The CDR3 has 13 amino acids. Germline V lookup: CDR1 LNHDA, CDR2 SQIVND (reference sequence). The V end lost 5 bases, the J end lost 5 bases, and 12 bases lay between the germline ends. The chain's CDR3 is CASSATRSETQYF. In DNA form, the CDR3 reads TGTGCCAGTAGTGCAACCAGATCGGAGACCCAGTACTTC. The full variable domain, rest sourced from reference TRBV19 and TRBJ2-5, is DGGITQSPKYLFRKEGQNVTLSCEQNLNHDAMYWYRQDPGQGLRLIYYSQIVNDFQKGDIAEGYSVSREKKESFPLTVTSAQKNPTAFYLCASSATRSETQYFGPGTRLLVL.

This clone has more than one count but fewer than ten. V and J are TRBV5-1 and TRBJ2-1, with 7 bases matching TRBD2. Germline V gene lookup returns CDR1 SGHRS and CDR2 YFSETQ. This CDR3 is 14 amino acids long. The V segment lost 0 bases and the J segment 8 bases; nucleotides outside the gene matches: 5. The CDR3 region has the DNA TGCGCCAGCAGCTTGGTGGCGGGAGAATATGAGCAGTTCTTC. Residues: CASSLVAGEYEQFF.

This chain connects TRBV6-5 to TRBJ2-1; D is perhaps TRBD2 (6 bases). Trimming stripped 2 bases from V and 7 bases from J, with 12 bases between. The CDR3 sequence is 14 residues long. The germline CDR1 and CDR2 sequences are MNHEY and SVGAGI. The CDR3 reads CASSYGGAGNEQFF. The CDR3 DNA follows: TGTGCCAGCAGTTACGGTGGGGCGGGAAATGAGCAGTTCTTC.